The 5 T cell receptor beta chains presented below share a single source sample, sequenced in a study of regulatory T cells in long-lasting Graves disease. Specified time point: persistent/refractory GD, antithyroid drugs over 5 years with positive TRAb. Construction of the TCR library relied on RNA isolated from PBMCs. According to the study, TCR beta libraries were built with iRepertoire HTBI primers and CDR3-region Arm-PCR. One entry per CDR3 protein results from TCRdb running MiXCR on the multiplex PCR reads. The sample contains around 450,000 distinct CDR3 sequences, roughly 21% of which appear only once. The sequencing here drew on peripheral blood mononuclear cells (PBMCs), taken when the disease was refractory, from a patient treated with antithyroid drugs. These receptors all stem from a female donor with Graves disease.

CDR3 sequence reads: CASSPSGTRYTGELFF. In DNA form, the CDR3 reads TGTGCCAGCAGTCCATCCGGGACTAGGTACACCGGGGAGCTGTTTTTT. The chain uses TRBV28 and TRBJ2-2, with 8 positions matching TRBD2. V shed 5 bases and J 3 bases; nucleotides not matched to a gene: 8. Germline-derived CDR1 and CDR2 are MDHEN and SYDVKM. The CDR3 is made up of 16 amino acids.

This chain connects TRBV7-8 to TRBJ2-5; D ambiguous. Germline CDR1 reads SGHVS; CDR2 reads FQNEAQ. This CDR3 has 14 residues. V was trimmed by 3 bases and J by 4 bases, leaving 12 bases between them. This CDR3 is CASSFAVAGETQYF. The CDR3 bases are TGTGCCAGCAGCTTTGCGGTGGCAGGAGAGACCCAGTACTTC.

This chain uses TRBV5-8 with TRBJ2-3; no definite D call. CDR1 is SGHTS, CDR2 YDEGEE, per germline. The CDR3 spans 13 residues. Trimming left V 5 bases short and J 0 bases short, with 7 bases between. CDR3 region: CASRSRSTDTQYF. CDR3 in DNA: TGTGCCAGCAGATCCCGCAGCACAGATACGCAGTATTTT.

Turning to this clonotype: A much larger clone lies one base from this, so it may be a read error. The chain has TRBV13 and TRBJ2-7; D gene unclear. The CDR3 spans 17 residues. Germline V CDR1 and CDR2: PRHDT, FYEKMQ (reference sequence). CDR3: CASSLAPGSTAHYELYF. The CDR3 bases are TGTGCCAGCAGCTTAGCCCCTGGGTCAACGGCGCACTACGAGCTGTACTTC.

This clonotype was seen more than once but under ten times. This chain uses TRBV9 with TRBJ1-2; D ambiguous. Germline CDR1 and CDR2: SGDLS and YYNGEE. The CDR3 length is 14 residues. Trimming cost V 0 bases and J 7 bases, with 13 bases left between them. CDR3 residues: CASSVAYSGGGYTF. CDR3 sequence (DNA): TGTGCCAGCAGCGTAGCTTACAGCGGTGGTGGCTACACCTTC.